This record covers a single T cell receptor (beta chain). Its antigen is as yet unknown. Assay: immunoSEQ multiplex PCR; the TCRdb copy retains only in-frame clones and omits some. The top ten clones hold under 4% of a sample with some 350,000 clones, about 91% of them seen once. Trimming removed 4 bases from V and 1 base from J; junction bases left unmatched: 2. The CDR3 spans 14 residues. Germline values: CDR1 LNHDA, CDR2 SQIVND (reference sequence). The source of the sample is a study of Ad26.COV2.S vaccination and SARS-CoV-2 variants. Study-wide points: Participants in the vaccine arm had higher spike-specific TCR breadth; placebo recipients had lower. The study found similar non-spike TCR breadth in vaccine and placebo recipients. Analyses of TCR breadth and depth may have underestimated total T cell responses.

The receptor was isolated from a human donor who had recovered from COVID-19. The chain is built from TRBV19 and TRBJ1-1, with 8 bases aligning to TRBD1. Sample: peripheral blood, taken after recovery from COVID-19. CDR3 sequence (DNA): TGTGCCAGTAGTAGGGGGACAGGGAACACTGAAGCTTTCTTT. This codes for CASSRGTGNTEAFF. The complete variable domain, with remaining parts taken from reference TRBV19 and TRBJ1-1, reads DGGITQSPKYLFRKEGQNVTLSCEQNLNHDAMYWYRQDPGQGLRLIYYSQIVNDFQKGDIAEGYSVSREKKESFPLTVTSAQKNPTAFYLCASSRGTGNTEAFFGQGTRLTVV.